This T cell receptor beta chain was profiled in a study of patients and donors after allogeneic stem cell transplantation. The CDR3 spans 14 residues. CDR1 and CDR2 (germline): ENHRY, SYGVKD. The germline V and J ends were trimmed by 8 bases and 1 base, with 14 bases remaining between them. TCRdb redid the calling of the RT-PCR reads with MiXCR, one entry per CDR3 protein. The top ten hold 6.5% to 7.5% of the sample, which has hundreds of thousands of distinct CDR3 sequences, 16% seen once. The sequence was obtained from a human donor who was either an allogeneic HSCT recipient or a stem cell or donor lymphocyte infusion donor (not recorded which). It is not recorded whose cells these are; they may come from a transplant donor. The chain has TRBV10-3 and TRBJ2-5; D possibly corresponds to TRBD2 (6 bases). Sequencing was performed on blood, either unsorted or a sorted T cell fraction (not recorded which). The DNA for the CDR3 is TGTGCCATCGGGGGGTCTGGCAGCCAAGAGACCCAGTACTTC. It specifies CAIGGSGSQETQYF.